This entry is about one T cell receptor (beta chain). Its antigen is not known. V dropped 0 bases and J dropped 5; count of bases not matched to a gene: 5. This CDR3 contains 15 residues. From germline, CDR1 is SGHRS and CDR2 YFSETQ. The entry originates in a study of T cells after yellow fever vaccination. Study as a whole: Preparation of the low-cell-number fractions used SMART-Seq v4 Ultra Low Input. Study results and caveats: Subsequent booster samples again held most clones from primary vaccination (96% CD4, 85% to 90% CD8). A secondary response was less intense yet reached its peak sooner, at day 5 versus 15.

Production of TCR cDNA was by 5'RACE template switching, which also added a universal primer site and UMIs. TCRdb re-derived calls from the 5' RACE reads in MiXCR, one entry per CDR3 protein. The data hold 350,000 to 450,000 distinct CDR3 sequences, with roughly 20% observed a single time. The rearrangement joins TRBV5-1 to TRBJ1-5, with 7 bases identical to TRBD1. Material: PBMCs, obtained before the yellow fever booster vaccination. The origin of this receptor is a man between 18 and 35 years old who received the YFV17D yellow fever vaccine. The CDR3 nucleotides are TGCGCCAGCAGCTTGGTCCCAGGGACAGATCAGCCCCAGCATTTT. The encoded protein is CASSLVPGTDQPQHF.